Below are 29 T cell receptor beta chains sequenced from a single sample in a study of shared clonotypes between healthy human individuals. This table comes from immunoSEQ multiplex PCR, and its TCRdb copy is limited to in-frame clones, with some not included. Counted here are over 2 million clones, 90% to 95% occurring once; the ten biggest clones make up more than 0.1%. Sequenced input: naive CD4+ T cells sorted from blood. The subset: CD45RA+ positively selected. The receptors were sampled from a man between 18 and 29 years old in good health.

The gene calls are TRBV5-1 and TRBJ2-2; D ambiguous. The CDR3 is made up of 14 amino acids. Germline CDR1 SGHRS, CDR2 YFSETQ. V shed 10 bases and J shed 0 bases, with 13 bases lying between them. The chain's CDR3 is CAPSQTTNTGELFF. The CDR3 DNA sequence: TGCGCCCCGTCGCAGACCACGAACACCGGGGAGCTGTTTTTT.

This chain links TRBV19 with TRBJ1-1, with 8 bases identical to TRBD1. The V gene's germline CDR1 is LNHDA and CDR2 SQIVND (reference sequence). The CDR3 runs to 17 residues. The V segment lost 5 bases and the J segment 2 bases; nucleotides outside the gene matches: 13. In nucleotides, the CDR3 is TGTGCCAGTAGTCCCCTCCCTGGCAGGGGGCTCAACACTGAAGCTTTCTTT. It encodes CASSPLPGRGLNTEAFF. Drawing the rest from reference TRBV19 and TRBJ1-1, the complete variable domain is DGGITQSPKYLFRKEGQNVTLSCEQNLNHDAMYWYRQDPGQGLRLIYYSQIVNDFQKGDIAEGYSVSREKKESFPLTVTSAQKNPTAFYLCASSPLPGRGLNTEAFFGQGTRLTVV.

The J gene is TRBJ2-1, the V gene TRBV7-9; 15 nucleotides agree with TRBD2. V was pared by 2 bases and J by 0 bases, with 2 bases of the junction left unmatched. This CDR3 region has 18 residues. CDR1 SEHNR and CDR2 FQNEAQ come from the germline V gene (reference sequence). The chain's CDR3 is CASSLRGLAGGSYNEQFF. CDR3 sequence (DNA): TGTGCCAGCAGCTTACGGGGACTAGCGGGAGGCTCCTACAATGAGCAGTTCTTC.

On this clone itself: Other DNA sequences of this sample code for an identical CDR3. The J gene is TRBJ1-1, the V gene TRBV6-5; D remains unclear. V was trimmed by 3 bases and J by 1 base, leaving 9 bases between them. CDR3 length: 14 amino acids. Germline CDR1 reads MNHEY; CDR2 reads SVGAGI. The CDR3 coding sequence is TGTGCCAGCAGTTATGGCCAGCGGAACACTGAAGCTTTCTTT. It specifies CASSYGQRNTEAFF.

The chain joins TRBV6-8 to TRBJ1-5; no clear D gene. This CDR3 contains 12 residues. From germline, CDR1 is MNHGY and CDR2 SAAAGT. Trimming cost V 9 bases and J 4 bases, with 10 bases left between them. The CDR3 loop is CARDGKNQPQHF. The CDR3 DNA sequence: TGTGCCAGAGACGGTAAAAATCAGCCCCAGCATTTT.

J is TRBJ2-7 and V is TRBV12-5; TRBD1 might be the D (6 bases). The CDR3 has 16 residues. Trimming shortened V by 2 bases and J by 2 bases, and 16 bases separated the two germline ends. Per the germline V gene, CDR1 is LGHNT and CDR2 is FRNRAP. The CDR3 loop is CASGLSFSQGPYEQYF. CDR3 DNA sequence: TGTGCTAGTGGTTTGTCCTTCTCCCAGGGGCCCTACGAGCAGTACTTC. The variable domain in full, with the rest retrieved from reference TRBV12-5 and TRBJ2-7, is DARVTQTPRHKVTEMGQEVTMRCQPILGHNTVFWYRQTMMQGLELLAYFRNRAPLDDSGMPKDRFSAEMPDATLATLKIQPSEPRDSAVYFCASGLSFSQGPYEQYFGPGTRLTVT.

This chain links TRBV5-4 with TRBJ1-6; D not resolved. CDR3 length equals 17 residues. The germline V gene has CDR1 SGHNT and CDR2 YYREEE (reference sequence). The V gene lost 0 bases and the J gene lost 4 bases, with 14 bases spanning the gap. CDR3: CASSLAVRGFYNSPLHF. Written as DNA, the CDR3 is TGTGCCAGCAGCTTGGCGGTTCGGGGTTTTTATAATTCACCCCTCCACTTT.

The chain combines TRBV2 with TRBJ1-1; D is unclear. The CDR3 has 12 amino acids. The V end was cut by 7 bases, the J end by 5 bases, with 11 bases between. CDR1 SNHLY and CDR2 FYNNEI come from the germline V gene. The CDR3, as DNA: TGTGCCAGCATCCGCGGGTCGACTGAAGCTTTCTTT. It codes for CASIRGSTEAFF. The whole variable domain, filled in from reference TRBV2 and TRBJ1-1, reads EPEVTQTPSHQVTQMGQEVILRCVPISNHLYFYWYRQILGQKVEFLVSFYNNEISEKSEIFDDQFSVERPDGSNFTLKIRSTKLEDSAMYFCASIRGSTEAFFGQGTRLTVV.

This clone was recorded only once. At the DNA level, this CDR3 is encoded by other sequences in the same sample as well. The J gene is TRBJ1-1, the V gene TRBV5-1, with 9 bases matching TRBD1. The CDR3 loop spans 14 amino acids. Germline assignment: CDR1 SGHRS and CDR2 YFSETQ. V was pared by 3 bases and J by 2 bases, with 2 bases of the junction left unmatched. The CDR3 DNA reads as TGCGCCAGCAGCTCGGGACAGGGAAACACTGAAGCTTTCTTT. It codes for CASSSGQGNTEAFF.

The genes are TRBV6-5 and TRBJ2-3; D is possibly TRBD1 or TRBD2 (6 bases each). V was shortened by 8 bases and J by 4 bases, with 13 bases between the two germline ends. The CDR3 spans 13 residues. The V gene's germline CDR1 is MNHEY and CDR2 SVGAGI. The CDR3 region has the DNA TGTGCCAGCGCTAGGGGGGTTGCAGATACGCAGTATTTT. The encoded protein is CASARGVADTQYF.

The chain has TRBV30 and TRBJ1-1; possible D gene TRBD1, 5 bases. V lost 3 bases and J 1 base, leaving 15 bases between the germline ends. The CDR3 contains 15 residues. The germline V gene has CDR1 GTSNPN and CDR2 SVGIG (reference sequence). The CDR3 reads CAWSGDFRPNTEAFF. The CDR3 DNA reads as TGTGCCTGGAGCGGGGACTTTCGTCCGAACACTGAAGCTTTCTTT.

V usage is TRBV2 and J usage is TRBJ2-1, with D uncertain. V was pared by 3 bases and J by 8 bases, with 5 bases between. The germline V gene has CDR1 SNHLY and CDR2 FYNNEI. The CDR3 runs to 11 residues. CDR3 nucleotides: TGTGCCAGCAGTGAGGTCGATGAGCAGTTCTTC. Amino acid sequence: CASSEVDEQFF.

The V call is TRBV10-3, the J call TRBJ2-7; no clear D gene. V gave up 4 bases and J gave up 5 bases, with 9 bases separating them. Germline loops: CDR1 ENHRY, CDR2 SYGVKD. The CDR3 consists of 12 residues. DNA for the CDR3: TGTGCCATCAGTGTTTTTGACGACGAGCAGTACTTC. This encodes CAISVFDDEQYF.

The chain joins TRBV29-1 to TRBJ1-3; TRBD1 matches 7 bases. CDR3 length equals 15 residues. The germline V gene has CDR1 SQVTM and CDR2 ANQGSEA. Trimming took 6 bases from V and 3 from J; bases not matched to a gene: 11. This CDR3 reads CSVQLQGRLGNTIYF. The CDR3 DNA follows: TGCAGCGTCCAACTACAGGGGAGACTTGGAAACACCATATATTTT. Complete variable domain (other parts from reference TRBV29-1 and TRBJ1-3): SAVISQKPSRDICQRGTSLTIQCQVDSQVTMMFWYRQQPGQSLTLIATANQGSEATYESGFVIDKFPISRPNLTFSTLTVSNMSPEDSSIYLCSVQLQGRLGNTIYFGEGSWLTVV.

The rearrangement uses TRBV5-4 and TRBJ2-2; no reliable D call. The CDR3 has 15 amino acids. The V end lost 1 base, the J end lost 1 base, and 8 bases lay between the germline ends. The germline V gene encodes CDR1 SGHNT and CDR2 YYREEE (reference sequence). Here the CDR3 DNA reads TGTGCCAGCAGCTTGAGAGTAGAGAACACCGGGGAGCTGTTTTTT. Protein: CASSLRVENTGELFF.

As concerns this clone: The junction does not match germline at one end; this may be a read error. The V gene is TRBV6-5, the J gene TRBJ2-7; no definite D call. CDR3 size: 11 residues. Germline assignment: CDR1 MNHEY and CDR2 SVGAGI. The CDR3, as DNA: TGTGCCAGCAGTTACCCTTTCCTTCGGCACTTC. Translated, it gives CASSYPFLRHF.

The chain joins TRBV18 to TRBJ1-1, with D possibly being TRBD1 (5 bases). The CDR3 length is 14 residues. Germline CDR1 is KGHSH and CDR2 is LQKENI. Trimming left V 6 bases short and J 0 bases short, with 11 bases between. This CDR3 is CASSSQGMNTEAFF. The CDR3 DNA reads TGTGCCAGCTCCTCGCAGGGAATGAACACTGAAGCTTTCTTT.

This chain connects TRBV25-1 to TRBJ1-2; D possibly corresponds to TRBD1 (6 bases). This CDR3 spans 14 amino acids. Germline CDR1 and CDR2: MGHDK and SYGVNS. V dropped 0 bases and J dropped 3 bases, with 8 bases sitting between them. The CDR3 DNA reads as TGTGCCAGCAGTGAATACGGGGGCTACTATGGCTACACCTTC. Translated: CASSEYGGYYGYTF.

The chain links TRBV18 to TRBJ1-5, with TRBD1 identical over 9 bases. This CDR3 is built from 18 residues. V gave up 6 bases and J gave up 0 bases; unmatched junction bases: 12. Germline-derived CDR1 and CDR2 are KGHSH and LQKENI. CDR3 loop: CASSRTGGSLYSNQPQHF. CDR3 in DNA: TGTGCCAGCTCCCGAACAGGGGGCTCCCTATATAGCAATCAGCCCCAGCATTTT.

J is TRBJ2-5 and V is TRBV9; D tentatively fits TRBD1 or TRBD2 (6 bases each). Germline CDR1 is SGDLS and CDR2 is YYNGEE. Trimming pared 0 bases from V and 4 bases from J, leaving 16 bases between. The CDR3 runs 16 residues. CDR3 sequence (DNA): TGTGCCAGCAGCGTAGAAGGAGGGGGTGGACGAGAGACCCAGTACTTC. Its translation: CASSVEGGGGRETQYF. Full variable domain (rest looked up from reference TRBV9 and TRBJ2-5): DSGVTQTPKHLITATGQRVTLRCSPRSGDLSVYWYQQSLDQGLQFLIQYYNGEERAKGNILERFSAQQFPDLHSELNLSSLELGDSALYFCASSVEGGGGRETQYFGPGTRLLVL.

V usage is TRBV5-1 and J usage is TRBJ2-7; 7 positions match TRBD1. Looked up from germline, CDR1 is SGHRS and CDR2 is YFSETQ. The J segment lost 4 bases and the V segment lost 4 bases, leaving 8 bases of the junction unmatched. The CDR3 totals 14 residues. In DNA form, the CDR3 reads TGCGCCAGCAGCCCACAGGGGCCGGGTTACGAGCAGTACTTC. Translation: CASSPQGPGYEQYF. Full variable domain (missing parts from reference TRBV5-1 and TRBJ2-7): KAGVTQTPRYLIKTRGQQVTLSCSPISGHRSVSWYQQTPGQGLQFLFEYFSETQRNKGNFPGRFSGRQFSNSRSEMNVSTLELGDSALYLCASSPQGPGYEQYFGPGTRLTVT.

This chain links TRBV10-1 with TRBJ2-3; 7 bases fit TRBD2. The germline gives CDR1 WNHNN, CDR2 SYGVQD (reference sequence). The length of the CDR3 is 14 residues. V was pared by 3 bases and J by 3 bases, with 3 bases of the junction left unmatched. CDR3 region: CASSDGGRTDTQYF. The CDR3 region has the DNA TGCGCCAGCAGTGACGGCGGGAGAACAGATACGCAGTATTTT.

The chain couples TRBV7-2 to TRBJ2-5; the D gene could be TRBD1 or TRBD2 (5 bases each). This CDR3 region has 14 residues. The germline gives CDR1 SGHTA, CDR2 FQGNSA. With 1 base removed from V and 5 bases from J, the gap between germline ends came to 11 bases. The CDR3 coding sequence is TGTGCCAGCAGCTTAGGTTGGGGCGGGGAGACCCAGTACTTC. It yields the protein CASSLGWGGETQYF.

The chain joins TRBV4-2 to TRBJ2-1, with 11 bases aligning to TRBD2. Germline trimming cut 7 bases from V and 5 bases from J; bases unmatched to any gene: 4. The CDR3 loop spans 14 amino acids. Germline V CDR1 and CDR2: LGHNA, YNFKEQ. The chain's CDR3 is CASTLAGGNNEQFF. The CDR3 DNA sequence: TGTGCCAGCACGTTAGCGGGGGGGAACAATGAGCAGTTCTTC.

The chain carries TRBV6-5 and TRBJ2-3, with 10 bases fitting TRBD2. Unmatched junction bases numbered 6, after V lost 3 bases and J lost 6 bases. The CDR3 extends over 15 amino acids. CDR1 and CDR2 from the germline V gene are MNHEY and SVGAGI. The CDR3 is CASSYGTSVTDTQYF. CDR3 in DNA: TGTGCCAGCAGTTATGGGACTAGCGTGACGGATACGCAGTATTTT.

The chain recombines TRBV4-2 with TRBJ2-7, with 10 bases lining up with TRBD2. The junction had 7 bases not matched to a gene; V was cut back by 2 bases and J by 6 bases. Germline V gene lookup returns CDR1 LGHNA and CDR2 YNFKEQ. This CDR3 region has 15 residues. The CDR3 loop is CASSQSIAGGPEQYF. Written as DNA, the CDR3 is TGTGCCAGCAGCCAATCGATAGCGGGGGGTCCCGAGCAGTACTTC.

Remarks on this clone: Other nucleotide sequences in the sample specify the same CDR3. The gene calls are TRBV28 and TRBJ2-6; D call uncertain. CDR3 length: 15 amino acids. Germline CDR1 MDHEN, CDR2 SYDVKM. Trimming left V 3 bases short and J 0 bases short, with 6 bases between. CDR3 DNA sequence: TGTGCCAGCAGTTTGGTTAGCTCTGGGGCCAACGTCCTGACTTTC. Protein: CASSLVSSGANVLTF.

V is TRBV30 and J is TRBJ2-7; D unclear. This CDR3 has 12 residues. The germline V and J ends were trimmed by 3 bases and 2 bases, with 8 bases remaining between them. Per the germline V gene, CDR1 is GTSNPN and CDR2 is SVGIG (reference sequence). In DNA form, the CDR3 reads TGTGCCTGGAGAGAAACCCCCTACGAGCAGTACTTC. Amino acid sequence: CAWRETPYEQYF.

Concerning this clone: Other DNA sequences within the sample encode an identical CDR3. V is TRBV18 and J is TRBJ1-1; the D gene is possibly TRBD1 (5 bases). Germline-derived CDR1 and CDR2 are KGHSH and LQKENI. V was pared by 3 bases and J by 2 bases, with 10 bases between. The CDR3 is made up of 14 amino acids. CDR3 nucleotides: TGTGCCAGCTCACCGCAGGGCCCAAACACTGAAGCTTTCTTT. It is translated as CASSPQGPNTEAFF.